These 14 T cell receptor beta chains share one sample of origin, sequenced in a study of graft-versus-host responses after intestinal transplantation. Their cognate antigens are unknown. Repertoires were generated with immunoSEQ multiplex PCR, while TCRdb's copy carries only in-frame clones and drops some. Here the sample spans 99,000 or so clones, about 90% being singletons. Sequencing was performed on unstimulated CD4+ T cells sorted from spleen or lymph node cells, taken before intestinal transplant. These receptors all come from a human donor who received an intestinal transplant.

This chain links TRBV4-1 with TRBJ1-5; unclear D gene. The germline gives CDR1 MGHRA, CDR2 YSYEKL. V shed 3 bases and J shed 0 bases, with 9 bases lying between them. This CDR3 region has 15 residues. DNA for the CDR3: TGCGCCAGCAGCCACAAGTATTATAGCAATCAGCCCCAGCATTTT. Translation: CASSHKYYSNQPQHF.

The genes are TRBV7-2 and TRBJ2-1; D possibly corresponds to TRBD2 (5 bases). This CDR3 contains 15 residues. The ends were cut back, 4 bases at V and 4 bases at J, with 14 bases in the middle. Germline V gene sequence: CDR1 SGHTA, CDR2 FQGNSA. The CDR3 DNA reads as TGTGCCAGCAGCTCCTTCCTGAGGGAGTACAATGAGCAGTTCTTC. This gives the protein CASSSFLREYNEQFF.

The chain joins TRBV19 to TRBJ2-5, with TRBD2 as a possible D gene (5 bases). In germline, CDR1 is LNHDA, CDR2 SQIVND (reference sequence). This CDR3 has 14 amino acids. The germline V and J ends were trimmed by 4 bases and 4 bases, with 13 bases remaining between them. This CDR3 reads CASSTGLALETQYF. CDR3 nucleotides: TGTGCCAGTAGTACCGGTCTAGCCCTAGAGACCCAGTACTTC.

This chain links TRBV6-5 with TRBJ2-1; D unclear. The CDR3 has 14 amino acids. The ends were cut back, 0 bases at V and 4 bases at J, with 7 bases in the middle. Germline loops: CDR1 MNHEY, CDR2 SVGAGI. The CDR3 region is CASSYSGRYNEQFF. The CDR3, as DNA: TGTGCCAGCAGTTACTCGGGCCGGTACAATGAGCAGTTCTTC.

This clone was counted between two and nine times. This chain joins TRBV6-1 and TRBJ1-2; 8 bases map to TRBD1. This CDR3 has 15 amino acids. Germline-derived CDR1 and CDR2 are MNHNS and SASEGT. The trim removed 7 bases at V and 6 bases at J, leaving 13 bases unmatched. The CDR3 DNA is TGTGCCAGCATCAAAAGGGGACAGGAACATAATGGCTACACCTTC. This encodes CASIKRGQEHNGYTF.

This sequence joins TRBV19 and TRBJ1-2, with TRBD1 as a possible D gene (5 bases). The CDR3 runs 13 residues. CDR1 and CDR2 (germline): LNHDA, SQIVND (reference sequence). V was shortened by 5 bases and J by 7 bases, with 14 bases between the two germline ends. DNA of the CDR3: TGTGCCAGTAGTCGGTCGAGGGGTTCTGGCTACACCTTC. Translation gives CASSRSRGSGYTF.

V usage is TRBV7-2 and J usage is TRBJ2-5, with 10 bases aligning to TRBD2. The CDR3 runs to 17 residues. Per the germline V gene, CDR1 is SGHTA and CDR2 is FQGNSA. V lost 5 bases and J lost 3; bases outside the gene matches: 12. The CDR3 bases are TGTGCCAGCAGCGATATTCGACTAGCGGGCCTAAAAGAGACCCAGTACTTC. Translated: CASSDIRLAGLKETQYF.

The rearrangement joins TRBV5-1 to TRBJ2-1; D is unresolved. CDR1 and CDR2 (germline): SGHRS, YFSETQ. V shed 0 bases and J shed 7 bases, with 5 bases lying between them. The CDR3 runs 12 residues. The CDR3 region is CASSLAWNEQFF. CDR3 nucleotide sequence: TGCGCCAGCAGCTTGGCCTGGAATGAGCAGTTCTTC.

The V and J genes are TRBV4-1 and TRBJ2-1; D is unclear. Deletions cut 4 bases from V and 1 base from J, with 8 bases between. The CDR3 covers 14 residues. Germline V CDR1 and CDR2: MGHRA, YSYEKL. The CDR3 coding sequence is TGCGCCAGCAGCCTCGATAGGTCCTACAATGAGCAGTTCTTC. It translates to CASSLDRSYNEQFF.

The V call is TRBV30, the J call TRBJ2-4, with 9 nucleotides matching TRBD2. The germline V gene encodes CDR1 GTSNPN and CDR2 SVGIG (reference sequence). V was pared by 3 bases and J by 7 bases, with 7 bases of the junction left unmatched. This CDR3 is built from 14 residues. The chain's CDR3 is CAWRVRAGGNIQYF. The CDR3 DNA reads TGTGCCTGGAGGGTACGGGCGGGGGGGAACATTCAGTACTTC.

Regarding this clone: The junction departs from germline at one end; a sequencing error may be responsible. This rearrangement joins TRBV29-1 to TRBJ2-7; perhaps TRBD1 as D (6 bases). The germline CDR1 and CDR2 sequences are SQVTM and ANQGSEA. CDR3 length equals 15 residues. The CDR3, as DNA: TGCAGCGTTGAGGCCTCCGGGACAATCTCCCACGAGCAGTACTTC. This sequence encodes CSVEASGTISHEQYF.

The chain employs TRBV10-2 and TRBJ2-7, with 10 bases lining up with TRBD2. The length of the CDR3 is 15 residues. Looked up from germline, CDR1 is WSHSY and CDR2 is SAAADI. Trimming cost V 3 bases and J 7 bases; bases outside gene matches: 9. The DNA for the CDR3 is TGCGCCAGCAGTGACTGGACTAGCGGTACTGTAGAGCAGTACTTC. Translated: CASSDWTSGTVEQYF.

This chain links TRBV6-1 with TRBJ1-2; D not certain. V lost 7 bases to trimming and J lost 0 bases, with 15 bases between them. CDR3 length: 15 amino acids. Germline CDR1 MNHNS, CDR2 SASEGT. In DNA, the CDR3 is TGTGCCAGCACTATGGGTGATACTGCTAACTATGGCTACACCTTC. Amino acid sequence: CASTMGDTANYGYTF.

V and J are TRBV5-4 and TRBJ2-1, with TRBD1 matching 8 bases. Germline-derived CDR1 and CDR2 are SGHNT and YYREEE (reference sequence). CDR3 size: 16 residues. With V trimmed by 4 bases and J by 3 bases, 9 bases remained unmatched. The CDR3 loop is CASSAGQGGHYNEQFF. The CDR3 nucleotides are TGTGCCAGCAGCGCCGGACAGGGAGGACACTACAATGAGCAGTTCTTC.